One and the same sample provided the 28 T cell receptor beta chains below, sequenced in a study of vaccination and CD4 T cells after COVID-19. Sequenced with the Oncomine TCR Beta short-read assay was DNA taken from cultured CD4+ T cells. From CD4+ T cells that had been cultured, genomic DNA was extracted. TCRdb fed the PCR reads into MiXCR, producing one record per CDR3 protein. Here the sample spans about 9,400 distinct CDR3 sequences, 25% to 40% being singletons. Their antigen targets remain unknown. Documented treatment: roughly ten-day PBMC culture with coronavirus spike peptide pools or control peptides (ViraFEST assay). CD4+ T cells of the unexposed donor were collected before the COVID-19 pandemic (2011-2018). Sample: CD4+ T cells from blood, cultured in vitro. These TCRs come from a human donor in good health.

The chain combines TRBV5-8 with TRBJ2-5; either TRBD1 or TRBD2 may supply D (5 bases each). V was clipped by 2 bases and J by 5 bases, with 7 bases between them. This CDR3 region has 12 residues. The germline gives CDR1 SGHTS, CDR2 YDEGEE. CDR3 sequence: CASSFEGETQYF. In nucleotides, the CDR3 is TGTGCCAGCAGCTTTGAGGGGGAGACCCAGTACTTC.

The V and J genes are TRBV4-2 and TRBJ2-6, with a weak D call TRBD1 (5 bases). CDR1 LGHNA and CDR2 YNFKEQ come from the germline V gene. The CDR3 is 20 amino acids. V lost 1 base and J 0 bases, leaving 19 bases between the germline ends. CDR3 sequence: CASSQGYSGRASSGANVLTF. The DNA for the CDR3 is TGTGCCAGCAGCCAAGGGTATAGTGGCAGGGCTTCCTCTGGGGCCAACGTCCTGACTTTC.

J is TRBJ1-6 and V is TRBV20-1; 10 bases fit TRBD1. CDR3 length equals 14 residues. Germline V gene lookup returns CDR1 DFQATT and CDR2 SNEGSKA (reference sequence). V trimming: 1 base; J trimming: 9 bases; junction bases outside the gene matches: 3. This chain's CDR3 is CSARGQGASSPLHF. The CDR3 DNA reads as TGCAGTGCTAGAGGACAGGGGGCTTCTTCACCCCTCCACTTT.

The chain links TRBV6-1 to TRBJ2-7; D is tentatively TRBD1 or TRBD2 (5 bases each). Germline V gene sequence: CDR1 MNHNS, CDR2 SASEGT. The V and J ends lost 6 bases and 3 bases respectively, with 12 bases between them. The CDR3 covers 13 residues. The CDR3 sequence is CASREGPVYEQYF. CDR3 sequence (DNA): TGTGCCAGCAGAGAGGGACCGGTCTACGAGCAGTACTTC.

This clonotype was counted only a few times. This chain joins TRBV7-3 and TRBJ1-1; D gene ambiguous. The CDR3 consists of 13 residues. V gave up 4 bases and J gave up 1 base, with 7 bases separating them. Per the germline V gene, CDR1 is SGHTA and CDR2 is FQGTGA. CDR3 in amino acids: CASSSSTNTEAFF. The CDR3 DNA is TGTGCCAGCAGCTCAAGTACGAACACTGAAGCTTTCTTT.

This clonotype was counted a few times. This chain uses TRBV7-6 with TRBJ2-7; a weak D match, TRBD2 (5 bases). This CDR3 has 14 amino acids. V was clipped by 3 bases and J by 3 bases, with 12 bases between them. Germline V gives CDR1 SGHVS, CDR2 FNYEAQ. The DNA of the CDR3 is TGTGCCAGCAGCTTCCCCGGGAAAAGCTACGAGCAGTACTTC. Translated: CASSFPGKSYEQYF. The full variable domain, rest sourced from reference TRBV7-6 and TRBJ2-7, is GAGVSQSPRYKVTKRGQDVALRCDPISGHVSLYWYRQALGQGPEFLTYFNYEAQQDKSGLPNDRFSAERPEGSISTLTIQRTEQRDSAMYRCASSFPGKSYEQYFGPGTRLTVT.

The genes are TRBV5-1 and TRBJ2-7; D is perhaps TRBD1 or TRBD2 (5 bases each). Germline V gene lookup returns CDR1 SGHRS and CDR2 YFSETQ. This CDR3 contains 12 residues. Trimming removed 4 bases from V and 6 bases from J, with 11 bases in between. The chain's CDR3 is CASSPEGSEQYF. In DNA, the CDR3 is TGCGCCAGCAGCCCCGAGGGGAGCGAGCAGTACTTC.

This clonotype was detected only a few times. This chain joins TRBV7-2 and TRBJ1-2, with D maybe TRBD1 (5 bases). The V and J ends lost 7 bases and 7 bases respectively, with 19 bases between them. Per germline, CDR1 SGHTA and CDR2 FQGNSA. This CDR3 contains 14 residues. CDR3 in DNA: TGTGCCAGCAACATCGGGGGGTCGGGGACTGGCTACACCTTC. Translated: CASNIGGSGTGYTF.

This chain connects TRBV20-1 to TRBJ2-3, with TRBD2 identical over 9 bases. V was clipped by 6 bases and J by 6 bases; unmatched bases: 7. This CDR3 spans 13 amino acids. Germline V CDR1 and CDR2: DFQATT, SNEGSKA (reference sequence). CDR3 loop: CSALLAGLDTQYF. Written as DNA, the CDR3 is TGCAGTGCCCTGCTAGCGGGACTCGATACGCAGTATTTT.

The rearrangement uses TRBV27 and TRBJ2-1, with 11 bases lining up with TRBD2. Germline V gene lookup returns CDR1 MNHEY and CDR2 SMNVEV (reference sequence). Trimming at V came to 5 bases and at J to 7 bases, leaving 4 bases not matched to a gene. CDR3 length: 14 residues. The CDR3 region is CASSLIAGGNEQFF. The DNA of the CDR3 is TGTGCCAGCAGTCTAATAGCGGGAGGGAATGAGCAGTTCTTC.

This clonotype was seen a few times. V and J are TRBV20-1 and TRBJ2-5; D is possibly TRBD1 (6 bases). Trimming stripped 6 bases from V and 1 base from J, with 21 bases between. This CDR3 has 16 residues. In germline, CDR1 is DFQATT, CDR2 SNEGSKA (reference sequence). CDR3 protein: CSARAPQEDSQETQYF. The CDR3 nucleotides read TGCAGTGCCCGCGCCCCCCAGGAGGACAGCCAAGAGACCCAGTACTTC.

CDR3: CASSRWGLAGLSYEQYF. In DNA, the CDR3 is TGTGCCAGCAGTCGTTGGGGACTAGCGGGCCTATCCTACGAGCAGTACTTC. The chain is built from TRBV12-3 or TRBV12-4 and TRBJ2-7; TRBD2 agrees at 12 bases. J gave up 1 base and V 5 bases, and 9 bases lay outside the gene matches. CDR3 length: 17 residues.

This clonotype has only one observation. The DNA for the CDR3 is TGCGCCAGCAGCCAAGATAGACTATTTACCGGGGAGCTGTTTTTT. Amino acid sequence: CASSQDRLFTGELFF. The rearrangement joins TRBV4-3 to TRBJ2-2, with D possibly TRBD2 on 5 matching bases. V was trimmed by 0 bases and J by 5 bases, leaving 10 bases between them. The germline CDR1 and CDR2 sequences are LGHNA and YSLEER. The CDR3 length is 15 residues.

This clonotype has a handful of counts. This chain connects TRBV7-8 to TRBJ1-2; D is uncertain. CDR3 size: 12 residues. Trimming took off 3 bases at V and 2 bases at J, with 4 bases between the two ends. Germline V gene sequence: CDR1 SGHVS, CDR2 FQNEAQ. In DNA form, the CDR3 reads TGTGCCAGCAGCTTCCGCAACTATGGCTACACCTTC. Residues: CASSFRNYGYTF.

The rearrangement joins TRBV20-1 to TRBJ2-1, with no clear D. This CDR3 is 14 amino acids long. Per germline, CDR1 DFQATT and CDR2 SNEGSKA (reference sequence). V was pared by 0 bases and J by 4 bases, with 10 bases between. CDR3 coding DNA: TGCAGTGCTAGAGATCAAAGTGATTACAATGAGCAGTTCTTC. Amino acid sequence: CSARDQSDYNEQFF.

The V and J genes are TRBV10-3 and TRBJ2-1; 11 positions agree with TRBD2. Trimming removed 11 bases from V and 5 bases from J; junction bases left unmatched: 5. Germline V lookup: CDR1 ENHRY, CDR2 SYGVKD. The CDR3 spans 13 residues. The CDR3 protein is CAVGTSGHNEQFF. The CDR3 nucleotides read TGTGCCGTTGGGACTAGCGGACACAATGAGCAGTTCTTC.

The chain has TRBV6-5 and TRBJ2-7; 11 bases are a match to TRBD2. Looked up from germline, CDR1 is MNHEY and CDR2 is SVGAGI. The trim removed 0 bases at V and 2 bases at J, leaving 12 bases unmatched. The CDR3 loop spans 19 amino acids. The CDR3 loop reads CASSYSMGLAGGLTYEQYF. The CDR3, as DNA: TGTGCCAGCAGTTACTCGATGGGGCTAGCGGGAGGCCTTACCTACGAGCAGTACTTC.

The chain is built from TRBV20-1 and TRBJ2-5; D not resolved. V was cut by 1 base and J by 5 bases, with 8 bases left in between. Per germline, CDR1 DFQATT and CDR2 SNEGSKA (reference sequence). The CDR3 contains 12 residues. The CDR3 DNA sequence: TGCAGTGCTAGAGTAGCCGGCGAGACCCAGTACTTC. Its translation is CSARVAGETQYF.

The chain is built from TRBV7-9 and TRBJ2-1, with D unresolved. There are 16 residues in the CDR3. Deletions cut 5 bases from V and 0 bases from J, with 14 bases between. CDR1 is SEHNR, CDR2 FQNEAQ, per germline (reference sequence). The CDR3 reads CASSQWTVSSYNEQFF. The CDR3 coding sequence is TGTGCCAGCAGCCAATGGACGGTTAGCTCCTACAATGAGCAGTTCTTC.

Here the CDR3 DNA reads TGCAGTGCCAATACAGGGGTTAATTCACCCCTCCACTTT. Its protein is CSANTGVNSPLHF. This chain joins TRBV20-1 and TRBJ1-6, with 7 bases that match TRBD1. Per germline, CDR1 DFQATT and CDR2 SNEGSKA (reference sequence). This CDR3 is built from 13 residues. The trim removed 6 bases at V and 6 bases at J, leaving 5 bases unmatched.

The V gene is TRBV15, the J gene TRBJ2-1, with D unclear. The CDR3 spans 14 residues. V lost 3 bases and J 8 bases, leaving 14 bases between the germline ends. Germline V gene data show CDR1 as LNHNV and CDR2 as YYDKDF (reference sequence). CDR3 bases: TGTGCCACCAGCAGCTTTGATTCGGGCGATGAGCAGTTCTTC. It translates to CATSSFDSGDEQFF. The entire variable domain, with the rest obtained from reference TRBV15 and TRBJ2-1, is as follows: DAMVIQNPRYQVTQFGKPVTLSCSQTLNHNVMYWYQQKSSQAPKLLFHYYDKDFNNEADTPDNFQSRRPNTSFCFLDIRSPGLGDTAMYLCATSSFDSGDEQFFGPGTRLTVL.

The gene calls are TRBV5-1 and TRBJ1-1; maybe TRBD1 (6 bases). Germline V gives CDR1 SGHRS, CDR2 YFSETQ. The CDR3 is 14 residues long. V was clipped by 0 bases and J by 1 base, with 7 bases between them. CDR3 DNA: TGCGCCAGCAGCTTGGACAGGGCGAACACTGAAGCTTTCTTT. Translated: CASSLDRANTEAFF.

This clonotype has only a few counts. This rearrangement joins TRBV4-2 to TRBJ1-2; a weak D match, TRBD1 (5 bases). V lost 0 bases to trimming and J lost 8 bases, with 16 bases between them. The CDR3 extends over 15 amino acids. CDR1 LGHNA and CDR2 YNFKEQ come from the germline V gene. Written as DNA, the CDR3 is TGTGCCAGCAGCCAAGAAACGGCAGGGTCAGACGGCTACACCTTC. Amino acid sequence: CASSQETAGSDGYTF.

In this sample, this clonotype turned up once. The CDR3 DNA reads TGTGCCAGCTCGCAAGACCAAGAACAGCCCCAGCATTTT. Protein product: CASSQDQEQPQHF. The rearrangement links TRBV18 to TRBJ1-5; D gene uncertain. The germline V gene encodes CDR1 KGHSH and CDR2 LQKENI. CDR3 length equals 13 residues. The V gene lost 6 bases and the J gene lost 7 bases, with 13 bases spanning the gap.

This clonotype has a handful of counts. The CDR3 nucleotides read TGTGCCAGCAGCTTAGGACCAGGCGGAAACACCATATATTTT. Its translation is CASSLGPGGNTIYF. This chain joins TRBV7-2 and TRBJ1-3; no reliable D call. Germline assignment: CDR1 SGHTA and CDR2 FQGNSA. The CDR3 length is 14 residues. With 1 base removed from V and 4 bases from J, the gap between germline ends came to 8 bases.

This rearrangement joins TRBV11-2 to TRBJ1-5, with D unclear. CDR3 length equals 13 residues. Between the trimmed V and J ends, which lost 4 bases and 6 bases, there was a span of 10 bases. In germline, CDR1 is SGHAT, CDR2 FQNNGV. CDR3 residues: CASSSGYAQPQHF. In nucleotides, the CDR3 is TGTGCCAGCAGCTCGGGGTACGCTCAGCCCCAGCATTTT.

The genes are TRBV6-2 or TRBV6-3 and TRBJ2-7; D gene unclear. Germline V gene data show CDR1 as MNHEY and CDR2 as SVGEGT. The V and J ends lost 4 bases and 3 bases respectively, with 16 bases between them. The CDR3 runs 15 residues. CDR3 region: CASSFLAASFYEQYF. CDR3 in DNA: TGTGCCAGCAGTTTTCTCGCAGCCTCCTTCTACGAGCAGTACTTC.

This clonotype occurred a few times. The rearrangement links TRBV2 to TRBJ2-6, with TRBD1 as a possible D gene (6 bases). Germline V gene sequence: CDR1 SNHLY, CDR2 FYNNEI. This CDR3 is 18 amino acids long. V gave up 6 bases and J gave up 0 bases, with 18 bases separating them. CDR3 in DNA: TGTGCCAGCAGATACTCACAGGGATCCGACTCTGGGGCCAACGTCCTGACTTTC. Protein product: CASRYSQGSDSGANVLTF.